A single sample gave rise to the 17 T cell receptor beta chains below, sequenced in a study of CD8+ T cells in alopecia areata. Treatment denoted: oral pan-JAK inhibitor, 5-10 mg twice daily. Sequencing templates came from extracted RNA that was reverse transcribed into cDNA. Generated by immunoSEQ multiplex PCR, the TCRdb table keeps only in-frame clones and is missing some. This table has under 200,000 clones, 60% appearing once. The source material was CD4+ T cells sorted from blood, sampled at week 24, from a patient treated with tofacitinib. Receptor source: a human donor with alopecia areata.

CDR3 region: CASMNIAYEQYF. CDR3 nucleotides: TGTGCCAGCATGAACATTGCCTACGAGCAGTACTTC. The chain links TRBV2 to TRBJ2-7; D uncertain. The CDR3 runs to 12 residues. Trimming shortened V by 7 bases and J by 2 bases, and 9 bases separated the two germline ends. Germline CDR1 SNHLY, CDR2 FYNNEI.

The rearrangement uses TRBV29-1 and TRBJ1-5, with D possibly matching TRBD1 (6 bases). The V gene lost 6 bases and the J gene lost 5 bases, with 11 bases spanning the gap. The germline V gene has CDR1 SQVTM and CDR2 ANQGSEA. The CDR3 is 12 amino acids. CDR3 DNA: TGCAGCGTCTTACAGGGTGATCAGCCCCAGCATTTT. Translating it yields CSVLQGDQPQHF. The entire variable domain, with the rest obtained from reference TRBV29-1 and TRBJ1-5, is as follows: SAVISQKPSRDICQRGTSLTIQCQVDSQVTMMFWYRQQPGQSLTLIATANQGSEATYESGFVIDKFPISRPNLTFSTLTVSNMSPEDSSIYLCSVLQGDQPQHFGDGTRLSIL.

This clone was counted only a few times. The chain uses TRBV29-1 and TRBJ2-1; 10 nucleotides match TRBD2. The ends lost 5 bases at V and 6 bases at J; junction bases unmatched: 4. The CDR3 contains 13 residues. CDR1 SQVTM and CDR2 ANQGSEA come from the germline V gene. Written as DNA, the CDR3 is TGCAGCGTTTGGCTAGCGGGGGCCAATGAGCAGTTCTTC. Residues: CSVWLAGANEQFF.

This clone was seen a single time. A single base separates this from a much larger clone, so it may be a read error. The chain employs TRBV30 and TRBJ1-5; D gene uncertain. The CDR3 spans 13 residues. Per the germline V gene, CDR1 is GTSNPN and CDR2 is SVGIG (reference sequence). The CDR3 DNA sequence: TGTGTCTGGAGTCGCAGGAGCAATCAGCCCCAGCATTTT. Translating gives CVWSRRSNQPQHF.

The chain links TRBV5-1 to TRBJ1-3, with TRBD1 as a possible D gene (5 bases). Trimming stripped 0 bases from V and 0 bases from J, with 10 bases between. The germline V gene encodes CDR1 SGHRS and CDR2 YFSETQ. The CDR3 is 16 amino acids. The CDR3 nucleotides are TGCGCCAGCAGCTTGGGACAGCCGATCTCTGGAAACACCATATATTTT. This gives the protein CASSLGQPISGNTIYF.

V gene TRBV30 combines with J gene TRBJ1-3, with TRBD1 identical over 10 bases. The CDR3 consists of 14 residues. The germline V gene encodes CDR1 GTSNPN and CDR2 SVGIG (reference sequence). V trimming: 3 bases; J trimming: 3 bases; junction bases outside the gene matches: 2. Here the CDR3 reads CAWSDRGLGNTIYF. The CDR3 coding sequence is TGTGCCTGGAGCGACAGGGGGCTTGGAAACACCATATATTTT.

The CDR3 DNA sequence: TGTGCCAGCAGACCCCCGACGCCCAGTTCCAATGGCTACACCTTC. Its protein product is CASRPPTPSSNGYTF. The chain has TRBV6-5 and TRBJ1-2; unclear D gene. CDR3 length equals 15 residues. V was shortened by 6 bases and J by 6 bases, with 20 bases between the two germline ends. Germline V gives CDR1 MNHEY, CDR2 SVGAGI.

The chain recombines TRBV5-1 with TRBJ2-5; perhaps TRBD1 as D (5 bases). V lost 3 bases to trimming and J lost 1 base, with 13 bases between them. CDR1 is SGHRS, CDR2 YFSETQ, per germline. This CDR3 is built from 15 residues. The CDR3 region has the DNA TGCGCCAGCAGCTACCAGGGTGCGAGCCAAGAGACCCAGTACTTC. It encodes CASSYQGASQETQYF.

The chain is built from TRBV14 and TRBJ1-1; no clear D gene. V was shortened by 1 base and J by 6 bases, with 3 bases between the two germline ends. From germline, CDR1 is SGHDN and CDR2 FVKESK. The CDR3 consists of 11 residues. The CDR3: CASSQGPEAFF. CDR3 sequence (DNA): TGTGCCAGCAGCCAAGGGCCTGAAGCTTTCTTT.

The table lists this clone with many counts. This CDR3 is also generated by other DNA sequences in the sample. V usage is TRBV11-2 and J usage is TRBJ2-3; D is ambiguous. The length of the CDR3 is 12 residues. Germline V gene lookup returns CDR1 SGHAT and CDR2 FQNNGV. Trimming took off 4 bases at V and 2 bases at J, with 4 bases between the two ends. CDR3 DNA: TGTGCCAGCAGCTCTTCCACAGATACGCAGTATTTT. Protein: CASSSSTDTQYF.

The chain is built from TRBV6-6 and TRBJ2-5, with D unresolved. Germline assignment: CDR1 MNHNY and CDR2 SVGAGI (reference sequence). The V and J ends lost 2 bases and 2 bases respectively, with 6 bases between them. The CDR3 has 13 residues. CDR3 protein: CASSYEIQETQYF. The CDR3 DNA follows: TGTGCCAGCAGTTACGAGATTCAAGAGACCCAGTACTTC.

The rearrangement uses TRBV30 and TRBJ1-6; TRBD1 matches 8 bases. The CDR3 has 13 residues. The germline gives CDR1 GTSNPN, CDR2 SVGIG (reference sequence). V lost 3 bases and J lost 10; bases outside the gene matches: 5. The CDR3 DNA reads as TGTGCCTGGAGATCGCAGGGGGCCTCACCCCTCCACTTT. Translation: CAWRSQGASPLHF.

This rearrangement joins TRBV29-1 to TRBJ1-2; D is unresolved. The germline V and J ends were trimmed by 7 bases and 2 bases, with 11 bases remaining between them. This CDR3 contains 12 residues. Germline V gene lookup returns CDR1 SQVTM and CDR2 ANQGSEA. The CDR3 DNA is TGCAGCGCAGTGGTGGCGAACTATGGCTACACCTTC. Protein product: CSAVVANYGYTF. Based on the CDR3 plus reference TRBV29-1 and TRBJ1-2, the full variable domain is SAVISQKPSRDICQRGTSLTIQCQVDSQVTMMFWYRQQPGQSLTLIATANQGSEATYESGFVIDKFPISRPNLTFSTLTVSNMSPEDSSIYLCSAVVANYGYTFGSGTRLTVV.

The chain links TRBV29-1 to TRBJ2-7; 10 nucleotides match TRBD2. Trimming removed 6 bases from V and 2 bases from J; junction bases left unmatched: 4. Germline V gene lookup returns CDR1 SQVTM and CDR2 ANQGSEA. This CDR3 spans 13 amino acids. CDR3 in DNA: TGCAGCGTAAGCGGGGGGGCTCCCTACGAGCAGTACTTC. Residues: CSVSGGAPYEQYF.

V is TRBV29-1 and J is TRBJ2-5; 14 bases fit TRBD2. Germline V gene data show CDR1 as SQVTM and CDR2 as ANQGSEA. V shed 1 base and J 0 bases; nucleotides not matched to a gene: 7. This CDR3 comprises 18 residues. CDR3: CSVEGTGLAGENQETQYF. CDR3 nucleotide sequence: TGCAGCGTTGAAGGCACGGGACTAGCGGGGGAGAACCAAGAGACCCAGTACTTC. Drawing the rest from reference TRBV29-1 and TRBJ2-5, the complete variable domain is SAVISQKPSRDICQRGTSLTIQCQVDSQVTMMFWYRQQPGQSLTLIATANQGSEATYESGFVIDKFPISRPNLTFSTLTVSNMSPEDSSIYLCSVEGTGLAGENQETQYFGPGTRLLVL.

V is TRBV5-6 and J is TRBJ2-5; D gene unclear. The ends were cut back, 1 base at V and 7 bases at J, with 14 bases in the middle. Germline values: CDR1 SGHDT, CDR2 YYEEEE. This CDR3 spans 14 amino acids. The CDR3 region is CASSLMSGSGTQYF. The CDR3 DNA reads as TGTGCCAGCAGCTTGATGTCAGGCTCCGGGACCCAGTACTTC.

The chain joins TRBV18 to TRBJ2-2; D remains unclear. The CDR3 length is 14 residues. Germline values: CDR1 KGHSH, CDR2 LQKENI. The V gene lost 3 bases and the J gene lost 1 base, with 6 bases spanning the gap. The CDR3 bases are TGTGCCAGCTCACCTCTGGAGAACACCGGGGAGCTGTTTTTT. This gives the protein CASSPLENTGELFF. The whole variable domain, filled in from reference TRBV18 and TRBJ2-2, reads NAGVMQNPRHLVRRRGQEARLRCSPMKGHSHVYWYRQLPEEGLKFMVYLQKENIIDESGMPKERFSAEFPKEGPSILRIQQVVRGDSAAYFCASSPLENTGELFFGEGSRLTVL.